These 29 T cell receptor beta chains originate from one sample sequenced in a study of identical twins. In TCRdb, the 5' RACE reads were re-called with MiXCR into one record per CDR3 protein. The data contain approximately 680,000 distinct CDR3 sequences, roughly 6.6% of them singletons. These same records also appear under a second study, on yellow fever vaccine responses in identical twins.

Specimen: PBMCs. These receptors were taken from a woman between 18 and 30 years old in good health.

This clonotype was counted a few times. It is unclear where the CDR3 begins or ends on the DNA, so no DNA is shown, and the CDR3 is as TCRdb lists it. This chain links TRBV12-3 or TRBV12-4 with TRBJ1-2. A total of 15 residues make up the CDR3, ends included. CDR3: CASSFLAAGMSGYTF.

The table lists this clonotype with many counts. The chain recombines TRBV12-3 or TRBV12-4 with TRBJ1-4, with 8 bases fitting TRBD1. CDR3 length equals 15 residues. J gave up 8 bases and V 1 base, and 6 bases lay outside the gene matches. The CDR3 sequence is CASSLGGQASEKLFF. The CDR3 DNA is TGTGCCAGCAGTTTAGGGGGACAGGCGAGCGAAAAACTGTTTTTT.

This clonotype turned up a few times. The chain has TRBV5-1 and TRBJ2-3, with D possibly matching TRBD2 (5 bases). CDR1 SGHRS and CDR2 YFSETQ come from the germline V gene. The CDR3 has 14 amino acids. The V end lost 4 bases, the J end lost 2 bases, and 11 bases lay between the germline ends. CDR3 sequence: CASSEGGDTDTQYF. CDR3 in DNA: TGCGCCAGCAGCGAGGGCGGAGACACAGATACGCAGTATTTT.

This clonotype came up many times. The chain combines TRBV29-1 with TRBJ2-1; tentative D call: TRBD1 (7 bases). The CDR3 has 15 residues. Germline-derived CDR1 and CDR2 are SQVTM and ANQGSEA. Between the trimmed V and J ends, which lost 4 bases and 4 bases, there was a span of 17 bases. The CDR3: CSVVLLAGQYNEQFF. Here the CDR3 DNA reads TGCAGCGTTGTCCTGTTGGCGGGACAGTACAATGAGCAGTTCTTC.

This clonotype was seen a few times. The chain employs TRBV3-1 and TRBJ1-2; D might be TRBD1 (5 bases). V was trimmed by 0 bases and J by 4 bases, leaving 9 bases between them. Per the germline V gene, CDR1 is LGHDT and CDR2 is YNNKEL (reference sequence). CDR3 size: 14 residues. The CDR3 bases are TGTGCCAGCAGCCAAGACAGGGTCGGCTATGGCTACACCTTC. Translating gives CASSQDRVGYGYTF. The full variable domain, its missing parts supplied by reference TRBV3-1 and TRBJ1-2, is DTAVSQTPKYLVTQMGNDKSIKCEQNLGHDTMYWYKQDSKKFLKIMFSYNNKELIINETVPNRFSPKSPDKAHLNLHINSLELGDSAVYFCASSQDRVGYGYTFGSGTRLTVV.

The gene calls are TRBV28 and TRBJ1-2; 10 bases line up with TRBD1. The CDR3 has 14 residues. Per the germline V gene, CDR1 is MDHEN and CDR2 is SYDVKM. V lost 9 bases to trimming and J lost 4 bases; unmatched junction nucleotides: 8. CDR3 sequence reads: CASLKTGGGYGYTF. DNA of the CDR3: TGTGCCAGTCTCAAGACAGGGGGCGGCTATGGCTACACCTTC.

Only a few counts were recorded for this clonotype. The rearrangement links TRBV12-3 or TRBV12-4 to TRBJ2-3; 7 bases agree with TRBD2. The CDR3 is 15 residues long. After removal of 7 bases from V and 3 bases from J, the junction contained 10 bases not matched to a gene. CDR3 nucleotide sequence: TGTGCCAGCATCCTAAGCGGGGTGGTGACAGATACGCAGTATTTT. This gives the protein CASILSGVVTDTQYF.

The chain uses TRBV7-9 and TRBJ2-1, with 13 bases matching TRBD2. In germline, CDR1 is SEHNR, CDR2 FQNEAQ (reference sequence). V lost 2 bases and J lost 7; bases outside the gene matches: 8. The CDR3 sequence is 17 residues long. CDR3 residues: CASSLLEGLAGPNEQFF. The CDR3 DNA sequence: TGTGCCAGCAGCTTATTAGAGGGACTAGCGGGACCTAATGAGCAGTTCTTC.

This clonotype came up many times. The chain carries TRBV20-1 and TRBJ2-4; D is possibly TRBD2 (5 bases). CDR1 is DFQATT, CDR2 SNEGSKA, per germline (reference sequence). The CDR3 contains 10 residues. V lost 6 bases, J lost 8 bases, and 8 bases lay in between. The CDR3 sequence: CSALEDIQYF. The CDR3 DNA follows: TGCAGTGCCCTGGAGGACATTCAGTACTTC.

This chain joins TRBV2 and TRBJ2-1; D unclear. This CDR3 is built from 12 residues. From germline, CDR1 is SNHLY and CDR2 FYNNEI. V was clipped by 5 bases and J by 4 bases, with 6 bases between them. CDR3 sequence: CASSTAYNEQFF. The CDR3, as DNA: TGTGCCAGCAGTACCGCGTACAATGAGCAGTTCTTC.

This clonotype was seen a few times. This chain uses TRBV27 with TRBJ1-6; TRBD1 matches 8 bases. CDR1 MNHEY and CDR2 SMNVEV come from the germline V gene (reference sequence). V lost 5 bases and J lost 7; bases outside the gene matches: 4. The CDR3 length is 14 residues. The DNA of the CDR3 is TGTGCCAGCAGTCTGGACAGGGAAAATTCACCCCTCCACTTT. This encodes CASSLDRENSPLHF.

This clonotype was recorded a few times. The CDR3 DNA is TGTGCCAGCAGCCTAACCCAGGGGATGAACACTGAAGCTTTCTTT. This encodes CASSLTQGMNTEAFF. The rearrangement joins TRBV2 to TRBJ1-1, with D perhaps matching TRBD1 (6 bases). The germline CDR1 and CDR2 sequences are SNHLY and FYNNEI. V lost 6 bases and J 0 bases, leaving 14 bases between the germline ends. CDR3 length: 15 amino acids.

This clonotype was seen only a few times. V gene TRBV11-3 combines with J gene TRBJ2-3; tentative D call: TRBD1 (6 bases). Trimming pared 6 bases from V and 0 bases from J, leaving 16 bases between. The CDR3 is 16 amino acids. CDR1 and CDR2 (germline): SGHNT, YENEEA. In DNA form, the CDR3 reads TGTGCCAGCAGTACCTCGCGGACAGCCAGCACAGATACGCAGTATTTT. It specifies CASSTSRTASTDTQYF.

This clonotype was counted a few times. The V gene is TRBV10-3, the J gene TRBJ2-2, with TRBD1 matching over 7 bases. The germline V gene encodes CDR1 ENHRY and CDR2 SYGVKD. Trimming took 8 bases from V and 0 from J; bases not matched to a gene: 6. This CDR3 is built from 15 residues. The CDR3, as DNA: TGTGCCATCGGCGCCGGGACAGCGAACACCGGGGAGCTGTTTTTT. This sequence encodes CAIGAGTANTGELFF.

This clonotype occurred a few times. CDR3 in DNA: TGTGCCAGCAGCAGTTCGACGACTAGCGGGAGTCCACAGTACTTC. Amino acids: CASSSSTTSGSPQYF. The gene calls are TRBV6-1 and TRBJ2-4; 12 nucleotides match TRBD2. The CDR3 has 15 residues. Germline trimming cut 6 bases from V and 13 bases from J; bases unmatched to any gene: 13. CDR1 and CDR2 (germline): MNHNS, SASEGT.

V usage is TRBV29-1 and J usage is TRBJ2-3; TRBD2 matches 14 bases. Germline CDR1 is SQVTM and CDR2 is ANQGSEA. The trim removed 4 bases at V and 2 bases at J, leaving 2 bases unmatched. The CDR3 is made up of 15 amino acids. The CDR3 sequence is CSVGTSGGNTDTQYF. In DNA form, the CDR3 reads TGCAGCGTTGGGACTAGCGGGGGGAACACAGATACGCAGTATTTT.

In this sample, this clonotype turned up many times. V usage is TRBV4-1 and J usage is TRBJ2-1; TRBD1 matches 7 bases. This CDR3 region has 17 residues. With 0 bases clipped from V and 2 bases from J, the junction kept 7 bases outside the gene matches. In germline, CDR1 is MGHRA, CDR2 YSYEKL. The CDR3 reads CASSQDIVQGPYNEQFF. The CDR3 bases are TGCGCCAGCAGCCAAGATATCGTACAGGGGCCCTACAATGAGCAGTTCTTC.

This clonotype has a count of ten or more. J is TRBJ2-2 and V is TRBV15; 9 bases fit TRBD1. The J segment lost 4 bases and the V segment lost 0 bases, leaving 9 bases of the junction unmatched. The CDR3 loop spans 18 amino acids. Per germline, CDR1 LNHNV and CDR2 YYDKDF (reference sequence). CDR3 amino acids: CATSRDRKPGQGTGELFF. CDR3 DNA sequence: TGTGCCACCAGCAGAGACCGAAAACCGGGACAGGGCACCGGGGAGCTGTTTTTT. Combining the CDR3 with reference TRBV15 and TRBJ2-2 gives the whole variable domain DAMVIQNPRYQVTQFGKPVTLSCSQTLNHNVMYWYQQKSSQAPKLLFHYYDKDFNNEADTPDNFQSRRPNTSFCFLDIRSPGLGDTAMYLCATSRDRKPGQGTGELFFGEGSRLTVL.

This chain connects TRBV7-9 to TRBJ2-1; D possibly corresponds to TRBD1 (5 bases). CDR1 is SEHNR, CDR2 FQNEAQ, per germline (reference sequence). The CDR3 consists of 12 residues. V was trimmed by 5 bases and J by 5 bases, leaving 7 bases between them. The CDR3 nucleotides are TGTGCCAGCAGCACCAGGGACAATGAGCAGTTCTTC. Its protein is CASSTRDNEQFF.

This rearrangement joins TRBV24-1 to TRBJ1-5; TRBD1 matches at 11 bases. V trimming: 3 bases; J trimming: 3 bases; junction bases outside the gene matches: 3. Germline-derived CDR1 and CDR2 are KGHDR and SFDVKD. The CDR3 length is 16 residues. The CDR3 region is CATSDGDRGINQPQHF. For the CDR3, the DNA is TGTGCCACCAGTGATGGGGACAGGGGGATCAATCAGCCCCAGCATTTT.

The V gene is TRBV15, the J gene TRBJ1-2; no definite D call. V lost 0 bases and J 4 bases, leaving 9 bases between the germline ends. The CDR3 covers 14 residues. Per the germline V gene, CDR1 is LNHNV and CDR2 is YYDKDF (reference sequence). CDR3 sequence: CATSRDERSYGYTF. The CDR3 DNA sequence: TGTGCCACCAGCAGAGATGAGCGCAGCTATGGCTACACCTTC.

In its sample, this clonotype was seen a few times. CDR3 nucleotides: TGTGCCAGCAGTTCCGACAGGGTAGATATATCTTCACCCCTCCACTTT. Amino acid sequence: CASSSDRVDISSPLHF. The rearrangement uses TRBV12-3 or TRBV12-4 and TRBJ1-6, with TRBD1 identical over 7 bases. V trimming: 4 bases; J trimming: 9 bases; junction bases outside the gene matches: 12. The CDR3 contains 16 residues.

In its sample, this clonotype was seen many times. This chain links TRBV5-1 with TRBJ1-3; TRBD1 matches 10 bases. CDR1 is SGHRS and CDR2 is YFSETQ in the germline V gene. Trimming cost V 5 bases and J 3 bases; bases outside gene matches: 5. The CDR3 contains 15 residues. Here the CDR3 reads CASSSDRGLGNTIYF. In DNA, the CDR3 is TGCGCCAGCAGTTCAGACAGGGGGCTTGGAAACACCATATATTTT.

The chain links TRBV20-1 to TRBJ2-7, with 8 bases identical to TRBD1. The germline V gene encodes CDR1 DFQATT and CDR2 SNEGSKA (reference sequence). The CDR3 length is 14 residues. The V gene end was trimmed by 6 bases and the J gene end by 5 bases; junction bases not matched to a gene: 12. CDR3 sequence (DNA): TGCAGTGCCCCACCCGGACAGGGCCGCCACGAGCAGTACTTC. This translates into CSAPPGQGRHEQYF.

This clonotype was found many times. The chain couples TRBV12-3 or TRBV12-4 to TRBJ2-1; D gene uncertain. The V and J ends lost 9 bases and 5 bases respectively, with 17 bases between them. This CDR3 has 14 amino acids. Here the CDR3 DNA reads TGTGCCAGTATTCGGACCTTGGGTAACAATGAGCAGTTCTTC. Amino acids: CASIRTLGNNEQFF.

In its sample, this clonotype was seen a few times. The chain combines TRBV18 with TRBJ2-7; D gene uncertain. The germline V and J ends were trimmed by 0 bases and 0 bases, with 3 bases remaining between them. The CDR3 loop spans 13 amino acids. Germline-derived CDR1 and CDR2 are KGHSH and LQKENI. CDR3 in DNA: TGTGCCAGCTCACCACCCCTCTCCTACGAGCAGTACGTC. This encodes CASSPPLSYEQYV.

The table lists this clonotype with many counts. CDR3 sequence: CASSLADNYGYTF. CDR3 sequence (DNA): TGCGCCAGCAGCTTGGCAGACAACTATGGCTACACCTTC. The rearrangement uses TRBV5-1 and TRBJ1-2; D gene uncertain. The CDR3 contains 13 residues. CDR1 and CDR2 from the germline V gene are SGHRS and YFSETQ. Trimming cost V 0 bases and J 2 bases, with 5 bases left between them.

At least ten counts were recorded for this clonotype. CDR3 protein: CAISESTPDQTIEQYF. The CDR3 nucleotides read TGTGCCATCAGTGAGTCGACTCCGGACCAAACTATCGAGCAGTACTTC. J is TRBJ2-7 and V is TRBV10-3; no firm D call. The CDR3 length is 16 residues. Germline loops: CDR1 ENHRY, CDR2 SYGVKD. Between the trimmed V and J ends, which lost 0 bases and 6 bases, there was a span of 18 bases.

Of note for this clonotype: At one end, the junction sequence differs from germline, possibly due to a read error. The gene calls are TRBV5-1 and TRBJ2-1; 8 bases fit TRBD2. The germline gives CDR1 SGHRS, CDR2 YFSETQ. The CDR3 spans 16 residues. As DNA, the CDR3 is TGCGCCAGCAGCTTGGTTAGCGGGATTTCCTACAATGAGCACTTCTTC. As protein: CASSLVSGISYNEHFF.